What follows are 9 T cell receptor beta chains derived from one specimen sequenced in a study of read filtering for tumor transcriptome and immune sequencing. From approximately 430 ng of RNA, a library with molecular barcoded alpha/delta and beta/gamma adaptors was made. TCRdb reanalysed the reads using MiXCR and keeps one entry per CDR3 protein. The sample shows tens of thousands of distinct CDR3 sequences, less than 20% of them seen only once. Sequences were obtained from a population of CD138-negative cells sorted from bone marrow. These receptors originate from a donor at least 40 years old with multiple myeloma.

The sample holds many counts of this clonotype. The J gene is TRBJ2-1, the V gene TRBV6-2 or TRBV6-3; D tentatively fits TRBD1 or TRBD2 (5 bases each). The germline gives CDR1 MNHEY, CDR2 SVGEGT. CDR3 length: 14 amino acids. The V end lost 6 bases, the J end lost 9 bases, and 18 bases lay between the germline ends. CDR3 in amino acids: CASRNVGIGGEQFF. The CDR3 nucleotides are TGTGCCAGCAGAAACGTCGGGATTGGGGGTGAGCAGTTCTTC.

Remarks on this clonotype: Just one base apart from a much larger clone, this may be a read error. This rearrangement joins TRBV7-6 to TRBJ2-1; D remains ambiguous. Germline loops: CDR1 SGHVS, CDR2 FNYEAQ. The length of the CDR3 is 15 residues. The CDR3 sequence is CVSSLAAATYNEQFF. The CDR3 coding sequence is TGTGTCAGCAGCTTAGCAGCCGCCACCTACAATGAGCAGTTCTTC. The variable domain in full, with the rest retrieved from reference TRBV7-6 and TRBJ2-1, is GAGVSQSPRYKVTKRGQDVALRCDPISGHVSLYWYRQALGQGPEFLTYFNYEAQQDKSGLPNDRFSAERPEGSISTLTIQRTEQRDSAMYRCVSSLAAATYNEQFFGPGTRLTVL.

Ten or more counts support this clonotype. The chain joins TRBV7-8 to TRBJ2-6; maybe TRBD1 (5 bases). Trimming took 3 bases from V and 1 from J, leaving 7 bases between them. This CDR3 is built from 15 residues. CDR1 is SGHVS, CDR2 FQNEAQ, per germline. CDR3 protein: CASSFRASGANVLTF. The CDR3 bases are TGTGCCAGCAGCTTCAGGGCATCTGGGGCCAACGTCCTGACTTTC.

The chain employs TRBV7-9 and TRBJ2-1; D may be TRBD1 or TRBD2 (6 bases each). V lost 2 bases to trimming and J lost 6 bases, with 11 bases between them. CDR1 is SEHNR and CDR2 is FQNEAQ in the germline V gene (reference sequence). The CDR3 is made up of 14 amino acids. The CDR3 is CASSLTGAGNEQFF. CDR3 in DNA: TGTGCCAGCAGCTTAACGGGGGCAGGCAATGAGCAGTTCTTC.

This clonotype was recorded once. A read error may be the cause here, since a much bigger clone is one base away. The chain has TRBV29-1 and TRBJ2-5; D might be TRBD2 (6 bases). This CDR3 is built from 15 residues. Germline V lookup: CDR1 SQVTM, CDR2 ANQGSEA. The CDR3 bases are TGCAGCGTGCATAACCTCGGGCGGGGCCAAGAGACCCAGCACTTC. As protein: CSVHNLGRGQETQHF. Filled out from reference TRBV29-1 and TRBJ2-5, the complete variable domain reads SAVISQKPSRDICQRGTSLTIQCQVDSQVTMMFWYRQQPGQSLTLIATANQGSEATYESGFVIDKFPISRPNLTFSTLTVSNMSPEDSSIYLCSVHNLGRGQETQHFGPGTRLLVL.

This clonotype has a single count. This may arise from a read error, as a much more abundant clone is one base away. The CDR3 nucleotides read TGTGTCTGGAATCCGGGAGCCAACACTGAAGCTTTCTTT. This gives the protein CVWNPGANTEAFF. The chain uses TRBV30 and TRBJ1-1; D remains unclear. The CDR3 length is 13 residues. Germline V gene sequence: CDR1 GTSNPN, CDR2 SVGIG (reference sequence).

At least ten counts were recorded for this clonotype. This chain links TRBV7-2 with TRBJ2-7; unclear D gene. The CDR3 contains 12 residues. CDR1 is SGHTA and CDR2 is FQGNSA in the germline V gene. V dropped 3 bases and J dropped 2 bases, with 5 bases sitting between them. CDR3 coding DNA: TGTGCCAGCAGCTTGTGGCCCTACGAGCAGTACTTC. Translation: CASSLWPYEQYF. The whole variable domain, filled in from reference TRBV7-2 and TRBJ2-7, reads GAGVSQSPSNKVTEKGKDVELRCDPISGHTALYWYRQSLGQGLEFLIYFQGNSAPDKSGLPSDRFSAERTGGSVSTLTIQRTQQEDSAVYLCASSLWPYEQYFGPGTRLTVT.

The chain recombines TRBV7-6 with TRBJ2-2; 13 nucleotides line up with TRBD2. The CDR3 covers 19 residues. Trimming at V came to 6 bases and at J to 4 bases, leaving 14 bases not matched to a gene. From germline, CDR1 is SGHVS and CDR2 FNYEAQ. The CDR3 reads CASSNDNGLAGELTGELFF. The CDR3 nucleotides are TGTGCCAGCAGTAACGACAACGGACTAGCGGGAGAGCTCACCGGGGAGCTGTTTTTT.

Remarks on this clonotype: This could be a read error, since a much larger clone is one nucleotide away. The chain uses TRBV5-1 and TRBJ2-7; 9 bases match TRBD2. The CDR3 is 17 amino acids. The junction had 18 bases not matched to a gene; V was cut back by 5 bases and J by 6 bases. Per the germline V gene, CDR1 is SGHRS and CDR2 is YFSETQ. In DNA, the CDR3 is TGCGCCAGCAGTAGAGGGGGGACTAGCCACTTTGACTGCGAGCAGTACTTC. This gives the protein CASSRGGTSHFDCEQYF.